This T cell receptor beta chain emerged from a study of blood T cell repertoires in COVID-19. Study summary: Samples taken during acute and convalescent COVID-19 were collected in the United States, Italy and Spain. Sample material is recorded as cDNA or gDNA derived from T cells, B-cell-depleted T cells, or PBMCs.

Deletions cut 1 base from V and 8 bases from J, with 11 bases between. Germline CDR1 is SGHTA and CDR2 is FQGTGA. The CDR3 has 13 amino acids. Original methodology: Estimation of nucleated cell counts was performed using reference gene primer amplification. Measured with immunoSEQ multiplex PCR; TCRdb has only the in-frame clones, and not every one. V, J and clone size are those of that table, while D and trimming were read from the DNA. The table has 150,000 to 200,000 clones, 80% to 85% seen once; the top ten hold roughly 5%. The sequencing sample was made of peripheral blood. The sequence derives from a woman aged 30 to 39 with acute or convalescent COVID-19. The V and J genes are TRBV7-3 and TRBJ1-1; possibly TRBD1 for D (6 bases). The CDR3 loop reads CASSLNGGSEAFF. CDR3 nucleotides: TGTGCCAGCAGCTTAAATGGGGGCTCAGAAGCTTTCTTT. Drawing the rest from reference TRBV7-3 and TRBJ1-1, the complete variable domain is GAGVSQTPSNKVTEKGKYVELRCDPISGHTALYWYRQSLGQGPEFLIYFQGTGAADDSGLPNDRFFAVRPEGSVSTLKIQRTERGDSAVYLCASSLNGGSEAFFGQGTRLTVV.